The clone carrying this T cell receptor beta chain has ten or more counts. Antigen specificity is unknown. Axillary draining lymph nodes of breast cancer patients supplied the node samples. One entry per CDR3 protein, called by TCRdb with MiXCR from the multiplex PCR reads. The profile covers approximately 130,000 distinct CDR3 sequences, with approximately 21% appearing a single time and 2.2% taken by the ten largest. The CDR3 length is 12 residues. After removal of 5 bases from V and 9 bases from J, the junction contained 4 bases not matched to a gene. CDR1 is SGHAT and CDR2 is FQNNGV in the germline V gene. The sample belongs to a study of breast tumors, draining lymph nodes, adjacent tissues. The study, taken as a whole, reports: Findings are consistent with lymph node origin and intratumoral expansion of most tumor T cells. Tumor and nontumor repertoires were significantly more similar in luminal-like than in basal-like breast cancer. Compared with lymph nodes, tumors were less diverse; compared with nontumor tissue, more.

The sample consisted of axillary lymph node tissue. The gene calls are TRBV11-2 and TRBJ1-3; TRBD1 matches 7 bases. The receptor comes from a female donor with breast cancer. Some clones in this sample may be carry-over from other donors' samples. CDR3 region: CASSRQGGTIYF. The CDR3 DNA reads TGTGCCAGCAGCCGACAGGGAGGCACCATATATTTT.